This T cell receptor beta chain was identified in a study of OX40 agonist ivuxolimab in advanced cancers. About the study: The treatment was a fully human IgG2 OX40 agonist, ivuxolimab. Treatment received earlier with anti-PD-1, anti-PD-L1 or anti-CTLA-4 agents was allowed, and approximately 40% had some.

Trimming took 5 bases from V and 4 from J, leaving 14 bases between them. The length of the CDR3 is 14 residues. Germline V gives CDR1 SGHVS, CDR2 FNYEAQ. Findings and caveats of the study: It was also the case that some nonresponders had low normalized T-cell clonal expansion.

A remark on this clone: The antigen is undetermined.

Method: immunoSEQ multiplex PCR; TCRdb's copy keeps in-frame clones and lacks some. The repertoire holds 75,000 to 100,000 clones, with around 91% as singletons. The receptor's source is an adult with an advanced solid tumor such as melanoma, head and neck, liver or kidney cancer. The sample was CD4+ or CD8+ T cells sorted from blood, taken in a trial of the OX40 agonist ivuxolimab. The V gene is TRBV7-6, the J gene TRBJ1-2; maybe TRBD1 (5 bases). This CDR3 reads CASSKAGTAYGYTF. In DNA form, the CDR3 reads TGTGCCAGCAGCAAGGCCGGGACGGCCTATGGCTACACCTTC.